This T cell receptor (beta chain) was obtained from a study of identical twins. This clonotype appeared a few times. Its antigen is not known. The CDR3 is 13 amino acids. J lost 6 bases, V lost 6 bases, and 7 bases had no gene match. Looked up from germline, CDR1 is SEHNR and CDR2 is FQNEAQ (reference sequence). Study-level findings and limits: Monozygotic twins shared more out-of-frame TCR alpha than recombination models predicted.

A universal primer site came from template switching; cDNA carried unique molecular identifiers. TCRdb analysed the 5' RACE reads with MiXCR anew, one entry per CDR3 protein. Among roughly 200,000 distinct CDR3 sequences listed, 15% to 20% were seen once. The sample also formed part of further work on T cells expressing NK-cell markers. That publication notes: Leadership of the CD3+CD56-NKG2C+ fraction also belonged to these clonotypes in several donors.

The sample was CD8+ T cells sorted from blood. This chain connects TRBV7-9 to TRBJ1-1; 7 nucleotides match TRBD1. The clonotype comes from a woman aged 18-29 years in good health. CDR3 sequence: CASSSSGGAEAFF. In DNA form, the CDR3 reads TGTGCCAGCAGTTCCTCAGGGGGGGCTGAAGCTTTCTTT.